A selection of T cell receptor beta chains follows, all from one sample in a study of T-cell reconstitution after alpha-beta-depleted transplantation in children. TCRdb itself ran the PCR reads through MiXCR, one entry per CDR3 protein. The repertoire has 350,000 to 400,000 distinct CDR3 sequences, around 20% of them found once; the top ten carry over 3.5%. Sequencing was performed on PBMCs from the stem cell graft donor, taken from the stem cell graft. The receptors were sampled from a human donor who donated a stem cell graft to a child with acute myeloid leukemia. The CDR3 runs from the conserved cysteine through the conserved F or W. Fields, in order: clone size, V gene, J gene, D gene, CDR3 DNA, CDR3 protein. The D gene is left open where the match is weak. Rows give clone size only sometimes, using once, few, many, or a class for an expanded clone.

clone_size: few
v_call: TRBV6-1
j_call: TRBJ2-2
d_call: TRBD1
cdr3_nt: TGTGCCAGCAGGCGGACAGGGCGGGAGGAGCTGTTTTTT
cdr3_aa: CASRRTGREELFF

clone_size: many
v_call: TRBV5-5
j_call: TRBJ2-7
d_call: TRBD1
cdr3_nt: TGTGCCAGCAGCCCGGACAGGGGGGTCTACGAGCAGTACTTC
cdr3_aa: CASSPDRGVYEQYF

clone_size: once
v_call: TRBV28
j_call: TRBJ1-1
d_call: TRBD1
cdr3_nt: TGTGCCAGCAGTCGGGACAGGGGGTATGTAGCTTTCTTT
cdr3_aa: CASSRDRGYVAFF

clone_size: few
v_call: TRBV27
j_call: TRBJ2-2
d_call: TRBD2
cdr3_nt: TGTGCCAGCAGATGGGGGGGCACCGGGGAGCTGTTTTTT
cdr3_aa: CASRWGGTGELFF

clone_size: few
v_call: TRBV20-1
j_call: TRBJ2-2
d_call: TRBD2
cdr3_nt: TGCAGTGCTAGAGATCGCCGGACTAGCGGGAGCATATCTTATCCCGGGGAGCTGTTTTTT
cdr3_aa: CSARDRRTSGSISYPGELFF

clone_size: many
v_call: TRBV20-1
j_call: TRBJ1-6
d_call: .
cdr3_nt: TGCAGTGCTTTACCAGATCTTAATTCACCCCTCCACTTT
cdr3_aa: CSALPDLNSPLHF

clone_size: .
v_call: TRBV20-1
j_call: TRBJ2-7
d_call: TRBD2
cdr3_nt: TGCAGTGCGACAACCTTAGCGGGAAGCTCCTACGAGCAGTACTTC
cdr3_aa: CSATTLAGSSYEQYF

clone_size: .
v_call: TRBV2
j_call: TRBJ2-1
d_call: .
cdr3_nt: TGTGCCAGCAGTGAAGCGCAGGGAACGGGTTACAATGAGCAGTTCTTC
cdr3_aa: CASSEAQGTGYNEQFF

clone_size: .
v_call: TRBV30
j_call: TRBJ1-1
d_call: TRBD1
cdr3_nt: TGTGCCTGGAGTTCAGGGGGCTCAAACACTGAAGCTTTCTTT
cdr3_aa: CAWSSGGSNTEAFF

clone_size: few
v_call: TRBV10-3
j_call: TRBJ2-3
d_call: .
cdr3_nt: TGTGCCATCAACGGTGAAACAGATACGCAGTATTTT
cdr3_aa: CAINGETDTQYF

clone_size: .
v_call: TRBV20-1
j_call: TRBJ2-5
d_call: TRBD2
cdr3_nt: TGCAGTGCTATATCAACTAGCGCGCAGACCCAGTACTTC
cdr3_aa: CSAISTSAQTQYF

clone_size: .
v_call: TRBV27
j_call: TRBJ2-3
d_call: TRBD1
cdr3_nt: TGTGCCAGCAGTTCGGGACAGGGGGCGGAGGATACGCAGTATTTT
cdr3_aa: CASSSGQGAEDTQYF

clone_size: few
v_call: TRBV2
j_call: TRBJ2-1
d_call: TRBD1
cdr3_nt: TGTGCCAGCAGTGCGGGGACACAGGGGAATGAGCAGTTCTTC
cdr3_aa: CASSAGTQGNEQFF

clone_size: few
v_call: TRBV25-1
j_call: TRBJ2-2
d_call: TRBD1
cdr3_nt: TGTGCCAGCAGTGATGGACAGGACAACACCGGGGAGCTGTTTTTT
cdr3_aa: CASSDGQDNTGELFF

clone_size: .
v_call: TRBV5-1
j_call: TRBJ2-7
d_call: .
cdr3_nt: TGCGCCAGCAAAATACAGCAGGGGGGCGAGCAGTACTTC
cdr3_aa: CASKIQQGGEQYF

clone_size: few
v_call: TRBV29-1
j_call: TRBJ2-3
d_call: .
cdr3_nt: TGCAGCGTGGCTGCGGGTTCCAACAGAGATACGCAGTATTTT
cdr3_aa: CSVAAGSNRDTQYF

clone_size: .
v_call: TRBV30
j_call: TRBJ2-1
d_call: TRBD2
cdr3_nt: TGTGCCTGGGGGAGCGGGAGCTCCTACAATGAGCAGTTCTTC
cdr3_aa: CAWGSGSSYNEQFF

clone_size: many
v_call: TRBV4-1
j_call: TRBJ2-5
d_call: .
cdr3_nt: TGCGCCAGCAGCCAATTGCTACAGGGAGGAGAGACCCAGTACTTC
cdr3_aa: CASSQLLQGGETQYF

clone_size: many
v_call: TRBV25-1
j_call: TRBJ2-7
d_call: .
cdr3_nt: TGTGCCAGCAGTGTACAACGGGACAACGACTACGAGCAGTACTTC
cdr3_aa: CASSVQRDNDYEQYF

clone_size: many
v_call: TRBV29-1
j_call: TRBJ2-3
d_call: TRBD1
cdr3_nt: TGCAGCGTAGCCGGGACAGCAGATACGCAGTATTTT
cdr3_aa: CSVAGTADTQYF

clone_size: many
v_call: TRBV7-6
j_call: TRBJ2-1
d_call: .
cdr3_nt: TGTGCCAGCAGCTTAGAACTGCAGCTCGGGTCTAATGAGCAGTTCTTC
cdr3_aa: CASSLELQLGSNEQFF

clone_size: few
v_call: TRBV18
j_call: TRBJ1-2
d_call: .
cdr3_nt: TGTGCCAGCTCACCGTGGACATCTAAGGACTATGGCTACACCTTC
cdr3_aa: CASSPWTSKDYGYTF

clone_size: .
v_call: TRBV5-6
j_call: TRBJ2-3
d_call: .
cdr3_nt: TGTGCCAGCAGCTTGTCCCAAACCTCCCCGTGGCCTAGCACAGATACGCAGTATTTT
cdr3_aa: CASSLSQTSPWPSTDTQYF

clone_size: .
v_call: TRBV5-1
j_call: TRBJ1-4
d_call: .
cdr3_nt: TGCGCCAGCAGCTTGGTTCCTGGGGGGCTAAATAATGAAAAACTGTTTTTT
cdr3_aa: CASSLVPGGLNNEKLFF

clone_size: .
v_call: TRBV12-3/TRBV12-4
j_call: TRBJ1-4
d_call: .
cdr3_nt: TGTGCCAGCAGTTTATCCGTTGGAGAAAAACTGTTTTTT
cdr3_aa: CASSLSVGEKLFF

clone_size: few
v_call: TRBV5-1
j_call: TRBJ1-1
d_call: .
cdr3_nt: TGCGCCAGCAGCTTGGTAGGGGGGATGTCTGAAGCTTTCTTT
cdr3_aa: CASSLVGGMSEAFF

clone_size: .
v_call: TRBV25-1
j_call: TRBJ2-1
d_call: TRBD2
cdr3_nt: TGTGCCAGCAGTGAAGGGGGGACTAGCGGGGGGAGCTCCTACAATGAGCAGTTCTTC
cdr3_aa: CASSEGGTSGGSSYNEQFF

clone_size: many
v_call: TRBV20-1
j_call: TRBJ2-1
d_call: TRBD2
cdr3_nt: TGCAGTTCTAGCGGGATCTCTCCCTGGAGCTCCTACAATGAGCAGTTCTTC
cdr3_aa: CSSSGISPWSSYNEQFF

clone_size: .
v_call: TRBV7-9
j_call: TRBJ2-5
d_call: .
cdr3_nt: TGTGCCAGCAGCCCCCCGACTAGGAAAGAGACCCAGTACTTC
cdr3_aa: CASSPPTRKETQYF

clone_size: .
v_call: TRBV12-3/TRBV12-4
j_call: TRBJ2-7
d_call: TRBD2
cdr3_nt: TGTGCCAGCAGTCCTAGGACTAGCGGGAGGGAGTACGAGCAGTACTTC
cdr3_aa: CASSPRTSGREYEQYF

clone_size: many
v_call: TRBV29-1
j_call: TRBJ2-1
d_call: .
cdr3_nt: TGCAGCGTTAGATCCGGTTTGGGGATCAATGAGCAGTTCTTC
cdr3_aa: CSVRSGLGINEQFF

clone_size: .
v_call: TRBV4-1
j_call: TRBJ2-7
d_call: .
cdr3_nt: TGCGCCAGCAGCGAAGGGGTCAGCTACGAGCAGTACTTC
cdr3_aa: CASSEGVSYEQYF

clone_size: .
v_call: TRBV20-1
j_call: TRBJ2-2
d_call: .
cdr3_nt: TGCAGTTTCTGGAACACCGGGGAGCTGTTTTTT
cdr3_aa: CSFWNTGELFF

clone_size: medium-sized
v_call: TRBV20-1
j_call: TRBJ2-4
d_call: TRBD2
cdr3_nt: TGCAGTGGACTAGCGCCTACCAAAAACATTCAGTACTTC
cdr3_aa: CSGLAPTKNIQYF

clone_size: .
v_call: TRBV3-1
j_call: TRBJ2-7
d_call: .
cdr3_nt: TGTGCCAGCAGTCGAGCGCCGACAGACTACGAGCAGTACTTC
cdr3_aa: CASSRAPTDYEQYF

clone_size: few
v_call: TRBV4-1
j_call: TRBJ1-1
d_call: .
cdr3_nt: TGCGCCAGCAGCCAAGATGGGGGACATACTACCCTGAACACTGAAGCTTTCTTT
cdr3_aa: CASSQDGGHTTLNTEAFF

clone_size: many
v_call: TRBV28
j_call: TRBJ1-6
d_call: .
cdr3_nt: TGTGCCAGCAGTTTCCGCGGGGATAGTTCACCCCTCCACTTT
cdr3_aa: CASSFRGDSSPLHF

clone_size: many
v_call: TRBV12-5
j_call: TRBJ2-5
d_call: .
cdr3_nt: TGTGCTAGTGGTTTGCCACCGGGGCAGGCCCAAGAGACCCAGTACTTC
cdr3_aa: CASGLPPGQAQETQYF

clone_size: few
v_call: TRBV28
j_call: TRBJ2-3
d_call: .
cdr3_nt: TGTGCCAGCGCTTGGAAGTCAACGGCAGATACGCAGTATTTT
cdr3_aa: CASAWKSTADTQYF

clone_size: many
v_call: TRBV10-3
j_call: TRBJ2-5
d_call: .
cdr3_nt: TGTGCCATCAGTGAGCAAGAGACCCAGTACTTC
cdr3_aa: CAISEQETQYF

clone_size: few
v_call: TRBV20-1
j_call: TRBJ1-1
d_call: .
cdr3_nt: TGCAGTGCCAGGGATGGTTACACTGAAGCTTTCTTT
cdr3_aa: CSARDGYTEAFF

clone_size: .
v_call: TRBV19
j_call: TRBJ1-3
d_call: TRBD1
cdr3_nt: TGTGCCAGTAGTACAATGACAGGGGCTGGAAACACCATATATTTT
cdr3_aa: CASSTMTGAGNTIYF

clone_size: .
v_call: TRBV20-1
j_call: TRBJ2-1
d_call: .
cdr3_nt: TGCAGTGCCCCAGATGAGGGGGAGCCCTACAATGAGCAGTTCTTC
cdr3_aa: CSAPDEGEPYNEQFF

clone_size: .
v_call: TRBV29-1
j_call: TRBJ2-7
d_call: .
cdr3_nt: TGCAGCGTTGAAGGGGCCTCAGGCTACGAGCAGTACTTC
cdr3_aa: CSVEGASGYEQYF

clone_size: many
v_call: TRBV4-3
j_call: TRBJ1-1
d_call: .
cdr3_nt: TGCGCCAGCAGCCAAGATCCTCGGAACACTGAAGCTTTCTTT
cdr3_aa: CASSQDPRNTEAFF

clone_size: few
v_call: TRBV25-1
j_call: TRBJ2-1
d_call: .
cdr3_nt: TGTGCCAGCAGTCAGAATGATGAGCAGTTCTTC
cdr3_aa: CASSQNDEQFF